This is a list of T cell receptor beta chains from one sample in a study of shared clonotypes between healthy human individuals. Libraries were prepared by immunoSEQ multiplex PCR; TCRdb keeps only in-frame clonotypes and omits some of them. The table includes roughly 200,000 clones, about 66% detected once. The sequenced sample was memory CD4+ T cells sorted from blood. The receptors shown here come from a man in his thirties or forties in good health. Each CDR3 is given with its conserved first and last residue. A D gene is named only where the DNA matches it firmly. Only part of the rows carry a size: once, few, many, or a class if the clone is expanded.

TRBV6-5	-	-	15	TRBJ2-1	CASSLDVGFYNEQFF	TGTGCCAGCAGTTTAGATGTGGGCTTTTACAATGAGCAGTTCTTC
TRBV5-1	-	-	13	TRBJ2-2	CASRSGVAGELFF	TGCGCCAGCAGATCAGGGGTGGCCGGGGAGCTGTTTTTT
TRBV4-1	-	-	13	TRBJ1-2	CASSPGPNYGYTF	TGCGCCAGCAGTCCAGGGCCGAACTATGGCTACACCTTC
TRBV9	-	-	16	TRBJ1-1	CASSVAVLGGDAQAFF	TGTGCCAGCAGCGTAGCTGTCTTGGGTGGAGATGCTCAAGCTTTCTTT
TRBV7-3	TRBD2	few	13	TRBJ2-3	CASSSREGDTQYF	TGTGCCAGCAGCTCTCGGGAGGGGGATACGCAGTATTTT
TRBV19	-	-	17	TRBJ2-2	CASSVRLRTTNTGELFF	TGTGCCAGCAGCGTGCGTTTGCGGACTACGAACACCGGGGAGCTGTTTTTT
TRBV18	-	-	15	TRBJ2-6	CASSPMLRGANVLTF	TGTGCCAGCTCACCAATGCTTCGTGGGGCCAACGTCCTGACTTTC
TRBV7-2	-	many	14	TRBJ2-7	CASSLSLGFYEQYF	TGTGCCAGCAGCTTATCCTTAGGATTCTACGAGCAGTACTTC
TRBV5-1	TRBD1	-	16	TRBJ2-5	CASSLAQTGAQETQYF	TGCGCCAGCAGCTTGGCCCAGACAGGGGCCCAAGAGACCCAGTACTTC
TRBV7-9	-	-	15	TRBJ1-3	CASSLRQLEGNTIYF	TGTGCCAGCAGCCTTAGGCAGTTGGAGGGAAACACCATATATTTT
TRBV5-1	-	-	13	TRBJ2-7	CASSLEGVYEQYF	TGCGCCAGCAGCTTGGAGGGGGTATACGAGCAGTACTTC
TRBV10-3	TRBD2	-	16	TRBJ2-2	CAIRGLAGDRTGELFF	TGTGCCATCAGGGGACTAGCGGGAGATAGGACCGGGGAGCTGTTTTTT
TRBV9	-	once	13	TRBJ1-3	CASSAQPGNTIYF	TGTGCCAGCAGCGCCCAGCCTGGAAACACCATATATTTT
TRBV9	TRBD2	-	15	TRBJ2-7	CASSTGTSGSYEQYF	TGTGCCAGCAGCACCGGAACTAGCGGGAGCTACGAGCAGTACTTC
TRBV9	-	-	16	TRBJ2-2	CASSPSSRPMTGELFF	TGTGCCAGCAGCCCAAGTAGCCGCCCAATGACCGGGGAGCTGTTTTTT
TRBV7-2	-	-	14	TRBJ2-3	CASSLGAGGQPQYF	TGTGCCAGCAGCTTAGGGGCCGGGGGTCAGCCCCAGTATTTT
TRBV11-2	-	-	14	TRBJ2-7	CASSLEVGLYEQYF	TGTGCCAGCAGCTTAGAAGTTGGGCTCTACGAGCAGTACTTC
TRBV5-4	-	few	15	TRBJ1-2	CASSFERGEVYGYTF	TGTGCCAGCAGCTTCGAGAGGGGGGAGGTTTATGGCTACACCTTC
TRBV25-1	-	-	15	TRBJ2-3	CASSEFRGSTDTQYF	TGTGCCAGCAGTGAATTCAGGGGTTCCACAGATACGCAGTATTTT
TRBV10-1	-	-	12	TRBJ2-7	CASSEPGYEQYF	TGCGCCAGCAGTGAGCCAGGATACGAGCAGTACTTC
TRBV18	TRBD2	-	14	TRBJ2-5	CASSSGLAHETQYF	TGTGCCAGCTCATCGGGACTAGCGCACGAGACCCAGTACTTC
TRBV11-2	TRBD1	-	14	TRBJ2-7	CASSLGGTGNEQYF	TGTGCCAGCAGCTTAGGCGGGACAGGGAACGAGCAGTACTTC
TRBV28	-	-	15	TRBJ2-7	CASSPGVSYRYEQYF	TGTGCCAGCAGTCCAGGTGTCAGTTACAGGTACGAGCAGTACTTC
TRBV7-9	-	-	13	TRBJ2-7	CASSPTRGGEQYF	TGTGCCAGCAGCCCAACGCGCGGCGGCGAGCAGTACTTC
TRBV6-1	TRBD1	-	15	TRBJ1-2	CASSELGQANYGYTF	TGTGCCAGCAGTGAACTGGGACAGGCGAACTATGGCTACACCTTC
TRBV5-4	TRBD2	-	16	TRBJ2-3	CASSKGLAGSTDTQYF	TGTGCCAGCAGCAAAGGACTAGCGGGAAGCACAGATACGCAGTATTTT
TRBV5-1	-	-	15	TRBJ2-2	CASSWGSLGTGELFF	TGCGCCAGCAGCTGGGGGAGTTTAGGAACCGGGGAGCTGTTTTTT
TRBV5-1	-	-	13	TRBJ2-1	CASSPGQGLRGIF	TGCGCCAGCAGCCCAGGCCAGGGGTTGAGGGGGATCTTC
TRBV5-1	-	-	15	TRBJ2-1	CASSFPRASYNEQFF	TGCGCCAGCAGCTTTCCGAGGGCTTCCTACAATGAGCAGTTCTTC
TRBV4-3	TRBD2	-	15	TRBJ2-7	CASSLSGRAVYEQYF	TGCGCCAGCAGCCTCTCCGGGAGGGCGGTCTACGAGCAGTACTTC
TRBV7-9	-	-	15	TRBJ2-1	CASSLAGFIYNEQFF	TGTGCCAGCAGCTTAGCGGGGTTCATATACAATGAGCAGTTCTTC
TRBV2	-	few	11	TRBJ1-2	CASEGTPNYTF	TGTGCCAGCGAGGGGACACCCAACTACACCTTC
TRBV19	TRBD1	many	13	TRBJ1-5	CASSIDRAQPQHF	TGTGCCAGTAGTATCGACAGGGCTCAGCCCCAGCATTTT
TRBV29-1	TRBD2	few	15	TRBJ2-1	CSGRPLAGADNEQFF	TGCAGCGGCCGTCCCCTAGCGGGAGCGGACAATGAGCAGTTCTTC
TRBV14	TRBD1	-	17	TRBJ1-4	CASSQRQGVATNEKLFF	TGTGCCAGCAGCCAACGACAGGGCGTAGCAACTAATGAAAAACTGTTTTTT
TRBV9	-	-	13	TRBJ1-1	CASSVAVNTEAFF	TGTGCCAGCAGCGTAGCAGTGAACACTGAAGCTTTCTTT
TRBV5-6	-	-	11	TRBJ2-3	CASSLTDTQYF	TGTGCCAGCAGCTTGACGGATACGCAGTATTTT
TRBV7-9	TRBD2	once	18	TRBJ2-3	CASSLSASGGYSTDTQYF	TGTGCCAGCAGCTTATCGGCTAGCGGAGGATATAGCACAGATACGCAGTATTTT
TRBV6-1	TRBD2	-	15	TRBJ2-5	CASSLSGGPPETQYF	TGTGCCAGCAGTTTAAGCGGGGGGCCCCCCGAGACCCAGTACTTC
TRBV30	-	-	15	TRBJ2-1	CAWSVPISVYNEQFF	TGTGCCTGGAGTGTACCGATTAGCGTATACAATGAGCAGTTCTTC
TRBV7-2	-	-	15	TRBJ2-3	CASSLTGVSTDTQYF	TGTGCCAGCAGCTTAACGGGGGTAAGCACAGATACACAGTATTTT
TRBV19	TRBD2	once	19	TRBJ2-1	CASSRSGTSGRLVPNEQFF	TGTGCCAGTAGTCGATCCGGGACTAGCGGGAGGCTTGTCCCTAATGAGCAGTTCTTC
TRBV29-1	TRBD2	-	14	TRBJ2-1	CSARTSGMGDEQFF	TGCAGCGCCCGGACTAGCGGGATGGGCGATGAGCAGTTCTTC